A selection of T cell receptor beta chains follows, all from one sample in a study of PD-1 blockade in classical Hodgkin lymphoma. Generated by immunoSEQ multiplex PCR, the TCRdb table keeps only in-frame clones and is missing some. The sample comprises tens of thousands of clones, roughly 80% of which are singletons, and around 8.8% rests with the top ten. The material sequenced was peripheral blood mononuclear cells (PBMCs), taken before the second cycle of nivolumab. Every receptor here comes from a human donor with classical Hodgkin lymphoma. CDR3s include the opening cysteine and the closing phenylalanine or tryptophan. A D gene is named only where the DNA matches it firmly. Size is omitted from some rows. Given values are once, few, many or a class for expanded clones.

V gene,J gene,clone size,D gene,CDR3 DNA,CDR3 protein
TRBV5-4,TRBJ2-7,once,NA,TGTGCCAGCAGCTTGGAGGCGACCGATACCTACGAGCAGTACTTC,CASSLEATDTYEQYF
TRBV20-1,TRBJ1-5,once,NA,TGCAGTGCTAGATCGGGTCAACCCCAGCATTTT,CSARSGQPQHF
TRBV27,TRBJ2-2,NA,NA,TGTGCCAGCAGTGAACGGACTTGGGACACCGGGGAGCTGTTTTTT,CASSERTWDTGELFF
TRBV28,TRBJ2-3,once,NA,TGTGCCAGCAGTCTTACCGGTGAGGCACGGGGATCCACAGATACGCAGTATTTT,CASSLTGEARGSTDTQYF
TRBV7-9,TRBJ2-2,NA,TRBD2,TGTGCCAGCAGCTCTGGACTAGCGGGGGGCCGGAACACCGGGGAGCTGTTTTTT,CASSSGLAGGRNTGELFF
TRBV19,TRBJ2-5,NA,NA,TGTGCCAGTAGTATGGCTGGAGGAGAGACCCAGTACTTC,CASSMAGGETQYF
TRBV19,TRBJ2-5,NA,NA,TGTGCCAGTAGTATAAGGGCCCGGGGGCTCCAAGAGACCCAGTACTTC,CASSIRARGLQETQYF
TRBV11-2,TRBJ1-2,NA,TRBD1,TGTGCCAGCAGCTCCCTCGGACAGGGCGGCGGCTACACCTTC,CASSSLGQGGGYTF
TRBV5-6,TRBJ1-6,NA,TRBD1,TGTGCCAGCAGCTCGACCTTAGGACAGGGTACCACCTATAATTCACCCCTCCACTTT,CASSSTLGQGTTYNSPLHF
TRBV7-6,TRBJ2-1,once,TRBD2,TGTGCCAGCAGCTCGAACCAGGGCCGGGGGGACAATGAGCAGTTCTTC,CASSSNQGRGDNEQFF
TRBV2,TRBJ1-6,NA,NA,TGTGCCAGCAAGGGAGTAAGCTCCTATAATTCACCCCTCCACTTT,CASKGVSSYNSPLHF
TRBV5-4,TRBJ2-3,NA,TRBD2,TGTGCCAGCAGCTTGGGAGCGGGGAGTCAGCAGTATTTT,CASSLGAGSQQYF
TRBV7-9,TRBJ2-7,NA,NA,TGTGCCAGCAGCTCTTGGGACGGCCCCTACGAGCAGTACTTC,CASSSWDGPYEQYF
TRBV19,TRBJ1-5,NA,NA,TGTGCCAGTAGTTTCCCCCTCGGGGTTTCGGATGATCAGCCCCAGCATTTT,CASSFPLGVSDDQPQHF
TRBV11-3,TRBJ2-2,NA,NA,TGTGCCAGCAGCCCAACCGTCTACGGGGAGCTGTTTTTT,CASSPTVYGELFF
TRBV2,TRBJ2-3,NA,NA,TGTGCCAGCAGTGCGGAGGGGAGAGTGGCAGATACGCAGTATTTT,CASSAEGRVADTQYF
TRBV11-2,TRBJ1-1,NA,NA,TGTGCCAGCAGCCGCACCACTGAAGCTTTCTTT,CASSRTTEAFF
TRBV9,TRBJ2-2,NA,NA,TGTGCCAGCAGCGTAGATGGCACTACTAACACCGGGGAGCTGTTTTTT,CASSVDGTTNTGELFF
TRBV5-4,TRBJ2-5,NA,NA,TGTGCCAGCAGCTTGAGGGGGGCAGAGACCCAGTACTTC,CASSLRGAETQYF
TRBV5-6,TRBJ1-1,NA,NA,TGTGCCAGCAGCGAGGGACCAACAAGGGGTGAAGCTTTCTTT,CASSEGPTRGEAFF
TRBV7-6,TRBJ2-5,once,TRBD2,TGTGCCAGCAGCTTAGCGTGGCGGGGGGGCTTGGAGACCCAGTACTTC,CASSLAWRGGLETQYF
TRBV6-1,TRBJ1-2,few,NA,TGTGCCAGCAGTGATTGGGGACTATCCTATGGCTACACCTTC,CASSDWGLSYGYTF
TRBV28,TRBJ2-5,few,NA,TGTGCCAGCAGTTTACCCAGGGAAGAGACCCAGTACTTC,CASSLPREETQYF
TRBV11-2,TRBJ2-3,NA,NA,TGTGCCAGCAGCTCGGCTCAGGGACGTCGCACAGATACGCAGTATTTT,CASSSAQGRRTDTQYF
TRBV5-5,TRBJ1-1,NA,NA,TGTGCCAGCAGCATAAGGACGAGGGCTTGGGCTGAAGCTTTCTTT,CASSIRTRAWAEAFF
TRBV21-1,TRBJ2-1,NA,NA,TGTGCCAGCAGCAGAATTGGGGGTGCCTCCTACAATGAGCAGTTCTTC,CASSRIGGASYNEQFF
TRBV6-1,TRBJ1-5,few,NA,TGTGCCAGCAGTGAGGCAGGTCATAGCAATCAGCCCCAGCATTTT,CASSEAGHSNQPQHF
TRBV7-2,TRBJ2-1,NA,TRBD2,TGTGCCAGCAGCCGGCTAGCGGGCGATGAGCAGTTCTTC,CASSRLAGDEQFF
TRBV5-4,TRBJ1-2,few,TRBD1,TGTGCCAGCAGCAGGGACAGGGGGAGAAACTATGGCTACACCTTC,CASSRDRGRNYGYTF